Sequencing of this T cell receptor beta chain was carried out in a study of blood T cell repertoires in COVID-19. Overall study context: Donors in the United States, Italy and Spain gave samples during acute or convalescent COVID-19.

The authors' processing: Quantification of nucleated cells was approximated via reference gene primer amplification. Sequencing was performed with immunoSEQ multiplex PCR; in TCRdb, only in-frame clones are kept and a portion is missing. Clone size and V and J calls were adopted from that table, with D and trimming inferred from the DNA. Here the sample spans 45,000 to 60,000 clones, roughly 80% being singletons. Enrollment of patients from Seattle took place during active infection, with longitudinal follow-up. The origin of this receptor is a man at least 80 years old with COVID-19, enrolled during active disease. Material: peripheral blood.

CDR3 amino acids: CASSLNTGNGEKLFF. DNA of the CDR3: TGTGCCAGCAGCCTAAATACAGGGAACGGCGAAAAACTGTTTTTT. This chain uses TRBV7-2 with TRBJ1-4; weak D call: TRBD1 (6 bases). V gave up 5 bases and J gave up 8 bases, with 18 bases separating them. Germline V gives CDR1 SGHTA, CDR2 FQGNSA. The CDR3 is made up of 15 amino acids. The entire variable domain, with the rest obtained from reference TRBV7-2 and TRBJ1-4, is as follows: GAGVSQSPSNKVTEKGKDVELRCDPISGHTALYWYRQSLGQGLEFLIYFQGNSAPDKSGLPSDRFSAERTGGSVSTLTIQRTQQEDSAVYLCASSLNTGNGEKLFFGSGTQLSVL.